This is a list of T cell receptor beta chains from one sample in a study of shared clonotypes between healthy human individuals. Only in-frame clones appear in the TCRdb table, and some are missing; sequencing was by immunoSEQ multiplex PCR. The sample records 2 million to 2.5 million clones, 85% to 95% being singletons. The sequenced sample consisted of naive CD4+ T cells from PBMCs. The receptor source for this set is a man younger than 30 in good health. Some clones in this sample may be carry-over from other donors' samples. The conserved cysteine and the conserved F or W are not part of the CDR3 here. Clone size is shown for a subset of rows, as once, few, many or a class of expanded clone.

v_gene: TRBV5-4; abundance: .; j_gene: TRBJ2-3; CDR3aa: ASSLPGRGGGTDTQY
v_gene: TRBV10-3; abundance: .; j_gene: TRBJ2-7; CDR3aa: AISDLRREEPYEQY
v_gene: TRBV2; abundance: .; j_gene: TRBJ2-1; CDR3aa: ASSELVSSYNEQF
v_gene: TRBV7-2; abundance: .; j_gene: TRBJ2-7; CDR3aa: ASSRIPYEQY
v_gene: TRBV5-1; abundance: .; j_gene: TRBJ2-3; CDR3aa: ASSLPASGDLSTDTQY
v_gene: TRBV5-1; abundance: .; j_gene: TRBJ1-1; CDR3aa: ASSAGPGRWANTEAF
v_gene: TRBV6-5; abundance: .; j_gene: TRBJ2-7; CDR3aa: ASKTSGSYEQY
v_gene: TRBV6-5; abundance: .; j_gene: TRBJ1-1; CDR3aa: ASSFPGVGNTEAF
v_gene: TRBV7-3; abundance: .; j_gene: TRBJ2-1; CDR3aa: ASRVEGGEQF
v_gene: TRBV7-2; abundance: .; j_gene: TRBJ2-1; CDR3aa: ASSLGEGASYEQF
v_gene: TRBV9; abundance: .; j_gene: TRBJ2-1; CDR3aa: ASTEGLTTYNEQF
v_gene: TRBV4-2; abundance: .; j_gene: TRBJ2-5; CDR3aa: ASSPLAGAITETQY
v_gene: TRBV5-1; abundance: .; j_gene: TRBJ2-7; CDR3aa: ASRLDRVGYEQY
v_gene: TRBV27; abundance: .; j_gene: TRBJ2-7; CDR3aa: ASSHTGVGEQY
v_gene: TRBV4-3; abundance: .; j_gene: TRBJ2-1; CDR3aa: ASSQGLAGGGNEQF
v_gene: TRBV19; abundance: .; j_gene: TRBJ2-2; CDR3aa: ASMPGELGELF
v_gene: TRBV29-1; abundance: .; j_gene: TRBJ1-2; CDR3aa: SVGGQVLGGYT
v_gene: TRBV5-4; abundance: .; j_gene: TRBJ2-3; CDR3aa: ASSSGRAVTDTQY
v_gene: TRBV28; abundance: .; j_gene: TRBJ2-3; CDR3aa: ASSSGLAATSTDTQY
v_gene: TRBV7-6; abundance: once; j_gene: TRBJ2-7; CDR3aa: ASSPSAALTYEQY
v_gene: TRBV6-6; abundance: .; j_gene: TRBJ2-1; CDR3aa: ASSYIPNNDNEQF
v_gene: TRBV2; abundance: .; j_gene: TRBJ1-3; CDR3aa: ASSEGRGSSGNTIY
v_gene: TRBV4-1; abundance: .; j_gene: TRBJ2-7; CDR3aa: ASSQDPPGQGRQQY
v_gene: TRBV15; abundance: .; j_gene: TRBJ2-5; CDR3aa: ATSRGVGGQTQY
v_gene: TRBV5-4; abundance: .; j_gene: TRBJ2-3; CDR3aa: ASSTTSGTSDTQY
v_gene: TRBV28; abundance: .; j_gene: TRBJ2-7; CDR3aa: ASSAPSGEQY
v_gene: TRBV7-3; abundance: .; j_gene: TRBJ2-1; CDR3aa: ASSLTGSGRPTLYNEQF
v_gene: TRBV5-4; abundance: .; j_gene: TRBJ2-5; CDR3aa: ASSLEQGGTQY
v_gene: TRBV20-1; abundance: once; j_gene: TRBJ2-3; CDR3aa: SASNTDTQY
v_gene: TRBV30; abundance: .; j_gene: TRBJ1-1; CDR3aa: AWSVRGQGF
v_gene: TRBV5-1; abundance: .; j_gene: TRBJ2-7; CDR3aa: ASRPGAGYEQY
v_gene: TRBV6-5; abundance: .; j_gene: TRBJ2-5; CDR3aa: ASRSWDQETQY
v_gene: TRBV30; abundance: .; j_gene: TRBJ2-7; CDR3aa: AWSSGLAGAEQY
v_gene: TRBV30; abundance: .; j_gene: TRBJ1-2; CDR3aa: AWSASSGYT
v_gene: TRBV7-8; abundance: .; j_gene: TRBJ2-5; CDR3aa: ASSFEQNTQY
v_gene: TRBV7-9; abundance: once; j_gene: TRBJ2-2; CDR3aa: ASSLGRTGEPGELF
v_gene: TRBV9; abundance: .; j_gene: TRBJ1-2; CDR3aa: ASSVAGTAPYGYT
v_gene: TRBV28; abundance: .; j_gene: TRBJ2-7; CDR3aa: ASSYRQGAQEQY
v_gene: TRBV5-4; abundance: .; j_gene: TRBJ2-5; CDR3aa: ASSPLRIADQETQY
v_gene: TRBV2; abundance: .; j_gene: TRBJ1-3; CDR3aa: ASSRQGHSGNTIY
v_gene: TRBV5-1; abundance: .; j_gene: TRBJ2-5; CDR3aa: ASRTGTVLQETQY
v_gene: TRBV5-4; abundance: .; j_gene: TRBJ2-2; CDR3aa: ASSRGVSGDTGELF
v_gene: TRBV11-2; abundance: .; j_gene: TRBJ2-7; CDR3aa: ASSPSTTSVEQY
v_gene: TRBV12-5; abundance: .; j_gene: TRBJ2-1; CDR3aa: ASGLPRGNYNEQF
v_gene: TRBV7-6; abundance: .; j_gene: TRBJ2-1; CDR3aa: ASSLVPPQKGNEQF
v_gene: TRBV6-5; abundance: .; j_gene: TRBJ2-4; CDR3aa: ASSYSATLNIQY
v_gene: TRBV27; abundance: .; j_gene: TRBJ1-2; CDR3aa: ASRRAGENGYT
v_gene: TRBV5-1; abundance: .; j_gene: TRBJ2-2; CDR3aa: ASSLAGALSGELF
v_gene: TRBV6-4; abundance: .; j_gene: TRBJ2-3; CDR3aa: ASSSRPGFSTDTQY
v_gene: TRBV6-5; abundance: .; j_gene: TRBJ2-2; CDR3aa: ARHINAGELF
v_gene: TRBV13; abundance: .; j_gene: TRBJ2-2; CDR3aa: ASSPGGNRANTGELF
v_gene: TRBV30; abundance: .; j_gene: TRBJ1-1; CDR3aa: AWSGSASEAF
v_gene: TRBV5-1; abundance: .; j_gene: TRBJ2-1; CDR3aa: ASSLGGRSYNEQF
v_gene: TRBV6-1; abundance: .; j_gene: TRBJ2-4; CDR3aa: ASSENRARGAPKNIQY
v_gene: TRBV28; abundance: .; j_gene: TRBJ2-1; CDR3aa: AIHLTGGNEQF
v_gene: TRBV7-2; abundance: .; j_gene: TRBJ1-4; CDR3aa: ASSGGLREKLF